A selection of T cell receptor beta chains follows, all from one sample in a study of OX40 agonist ivuxolimab in advanced cancers. TCRdb's copy holds only in-frame clones and misses some; the assay was immunoSEQ multiplex PCR. The sample carries 25,000 to 35,000 clones, 80% recorded once. The starting material was CD4+ or CD8+ T cells sorted from blood, obtained in a trial of the OX40 agonist ivuxolimab. The receptors were sampled from an adult with an advanced solid tumor such as melanoma, head and neck, liver or kidney cancer. The CDR3 runs from the conserved cysteine through the conserved F or W. D genes are given only for firm matches. Clone size, where shown, is once, few, many, or a class for clones that have expanded.

d_call	j_call	v_call	clone_size	cdr3_aa	cdr3_nt
.	TRBJ2-1	TRBV9	.	CASSVSRSSYNEQFF	TGTGCCAGCAGCGTCTCTCGGAGCTCCTACAATGAGCAGTTCTTC
.	TRBJ2-3	TRBV5-8	.	CASTFRGDTQYF	TGTGCCAGCACCTTCCGCGGGGATACGCAGTATTTT
.	TRBJ1-2	TRBV11-2	.	CASSGGYYGYTF	TGTGCCAGCAGCGGGGGGTACTATGGCTACACCTTC
TRBD1	TRBJ1-1	TRBV4-3	.	CASSQDQGGTEAFF	TGCGCCAGCAGCCAAGACCAGGGGGGGACTGAAGCTTTCTTT
.	TRBJ1-2	TRBV5-1	once	CASSYQGGNPLTNYGYTF	TGCGCCAGCAGCTATCAGGGAGGGAACCCACTAACTAATTATGGCTACACCTTC
.	TRBJ2-5	TRBV15	.	CATSREGHEETQYF	TGTGCCACCAGCAGAGAGGGACACGAAGAGACCCAGTACTTC
.	TRBJ2-1	TRBV6-5	once	CAVWNGGNEQFF	TGTGCCGTATGGAATGGAGGGAATGAGCAGTTCTTC
.	TRBJ2-4	TRBV6-6	.	CASSYFWENIQYF	TGTGCCAGCAGTTACTTCTGGGAGAACATTCAGTACTTC
TRBD1	TRBJ2-7	TRBV7-9	.	CASSTEADRGSYEQYF	TGTGCCAGCAGTACCGAAGCGGACAGGGGATCCTACGAGCAGTACTTC
.	TRBJ2-3	TRBV7-2	.	CASRGGGASTDTQYF	TGTGCCAGCAGGGGTGGGGGGGCCTCCACAGATACGCAGTATTTT
.	TRBJ2-7	TRBV18	few	CASSPRDQTSYEQYF	TGTGCCAGCTCACCCCGGGACCAGACCTCCTACGAGCAGTACTTC
.	TRBJ1-3	TRBV21-1	.	CASSKQGEQFKRNTIYF	TGTGCCAGCAGCAAACAGGGGGAACAATTTAAGAGAAACACCATATATTTT
.	TRBJ2-1	TRBV29-1	medium-sized	CSVESPSTYNEQFF	TGCAGCGTTGAATCTCCCTCCACCTACAATGAGCAGTTCTTC
TRBD2	TRBJ2-7	TRBV6-6	few	CASRPTGGFYEQYF	TGTGCCAGCAGACCAACGGGGGGGTTCTACGAGCAGTACTTC
.	TRBJ2-2	TRBV19	.	CASSWSENTGELFF	TGTGCCAGTAGTTGGTCAGAGAACACCGGGGAGCTGTTTTTT
.	TRBJ1-2	TRBV30	.	CAWSVLISGTQVDYGYTF	TGTGCCTGGAGTGTTCTCATTTCCGGGACTCAAGTAGACTATGGCTACACCTTC
.	TRBJ2-5	TRBV5-1	.	CASSLSGSGTQYF	TGCGCCAGCAGCTTGTCAGGGTCTGGGACCCAGTACTTC
TRBD1	TRBJ2-7	TRBV7-9	.	CASSLVQGAFNEQYF	TGTGCCAGCAGCTTAGTTCAGGGGGCTTTCAACGAGCAGTACTTC
.	TRBJ1-2	TRBV2	.	CASSEAPTYGYTF	TGTGCCAGCAGTGAAGCCCCGACCTATGGCTACACCTTC
TRBD1	TRBJ1-1	TRBV5-6	few	CASSLQGAAFF	TGTGCCAGCAGCTTGCAGGGGGCGGCTTTCTTT
TRBD1	TRBJ2-2	TRBV9	.	CASSATGGDTGELFF	TGTGCCAGCAGTGCAACAGGGGGCGATACCGGGGAGCTGTTTTTT
TRBD1	TRBJ2-7	TRBV27	.	CASSWDRGPGYEQYF	TGTGCCAGCAGTTGGGACAGGGGACCTGGCTACGAGCAGTACTTC
TRBD1	TRBJ2-7	TRBV2	.	CASRGTGSHEQYF	TGTGCCAGCAGGGGGACAGGGTCCCACGAGCAGTACTTC
TRBD1	TRBJ1-1	TRBV25-1	.	CASGDGQGAESTEAFF	TGTGCCAGCGGCGATGGGCAGGGGGCAGAAAGCACTGAAGCTTTCTTT
TRBD2	TRBJ2-7	TRBV7-8	.	CASSLARGRGGNEQYF	TGTGCCAGCAGCTTAGCGAGGGGGCGGGGGGGCAACGAGCAGTACTTC
TRBD2	TRBJ2-7	TRBV4-2	.	CASSQETGGFYEQYF	TGTGCCAGCAGCCAAGAGACCGGGGGGTTCTACGAGCAGTACTTC
TRBD2	TRBJ2-3	TRBV7-2	.	CASSLTDSGGAVGDTQYF	TGTGCCAGCAGCTTAACCGATAGCGGGGGGGCCGTTGGAGATACGCAGTATTTT
.	TRBJ2-7	TRBV11-2	.	CASSWPGGVYEQYF	TGTGCCAGCAGCTGGCCTGGCGGAGTCTACGAGCAGTACTTC
TRBD1	TRBJ2-7	TRBV10-3	.	CAITSGTGGWEQYF	TGTGCCATCACCTCCGGGACAGGGGGCTGGGAGCAGTACTTC
.	TRBJ2-3	TRBV9	few	CASSVWGSEDTQYF	TGTGCCAGCAGCGTATGGGGTTCCGAAGATACGCAGTATTTT
.	TRBJ2-5	TRBV4-2	.	CASSQGGFSMETQYF	TGTGCCAGCAGCCAAGGGGGCTTCAGTATGGAGACCCAGTACTTC
TRBD1	TRBJ1-4	TRBV29-1	.	CSVEEGQGYEKLFF	TGCAGCGTTGAAGAGGGACAGGGCTATGAAAAACTGTTTTTT
TRBD1	TRBJ1-1	TRBV4-2	.	CASSQGTGGHMNTEAFF	TGTGCCAGCAGCCAAGGGACAGGGGGGCACATGAACACTGAAGCTTTCTTT
.	TRBJ2-7	TRBV5-4	.	CASRRTEFSSYEQYF	TGTGCCAGCAGGCGGACAGAATTTAGCTCCTACGAGCAGTACTTC
TRBD1	TRBJ2-5	TRBV6-1	.	CASSRGQVQETQYF	TGTGCCAGCAGCAGGGGACAGGTCCAAGAGACCCAGTACTTC
.	TRBJ2-3	TRBV5-1	.	CASSLSGEPTDTQYF	TGCGCCAGCAGCTTATCGGGGGAGCCCACAGATACGCAGTATTTT
.	TRBJ1-2	TRBV7-3	.	CASSGGSNYGYTF	TGTGCCAGCAGCGGGGGGTCCAACTATGGCTACACCTTC
.	TRBJ1-2	TRBV7-8	few	CATTQLEGVDYGYTF	TGTGCCACCACACAACTAGAGGGTGTAGACTATGGCTACACCTTC
.	TRBJ2-7	TRBV19	.	CASSMSSGLREQYF	TGTGCCAGTAGTATGTCGTCGGGTTTGCGCGAGCAGTACTTC
.	TRBJ1-1	TRBV2	.	CASSVSPDPLNTEAFF	TGTGCCAGCAGTGTCTCCCCAGACCCCCTCAACACTGAAGCTTTCTTT
.	TRBJ1-1	TRBV12-5	.	CASGWTLNTEAFF	TGTGCTAGCGGCTGGACCTTGAACACTGAAGCTTTCTTT
.	TRBJ2-7	TRBV4-3	.	CASSQAQGSYEQYF	TGCGCCAGCAGCCAAGCGCAGGGCTCCTACGAGCAGTACTTC
TRBD2	TRBJ2-5	TRBV5-5	.	CASRRTSGGQETQYF	TGTGCCAGCAGACGGACTAGCGGGGGTCAAGAGACCCAGTACTTC
.	TRBJ2-1	TRBV19	.	CASSMYPSAHLSNEQFF	TGTGCCAGTAGTATGTATCCTAGCGCGCACCTAAGCAATGAGCAGTTCTTC
.	TRBJ1-5	TRBV9	.	CASSRVPGKPQHF	TGTGCCAGTAGTAGGGTCCCGGGCAAGCCCCAGCATTTT
.	TRBJ2-1	TRBV13	few	CASSLDYSYNEQFF	TGTGCCAGCAGCTTAGACTACTCCTACAATGAGCAGTTCTTC
TRBD1	TRBJ2-1	TRBV7-2	.	CASSSLYSGQANNEQFF	TGTGCCAGCAGCTCCCTGTATTCAGGACAGGCTAACAATGAGCAGTTCTTC
.	TRBJ1-1	TRBV13	.	CASSLGPFNTEAFF	TGTGCCAGCAGCTTAGGGCCCTTCAACACTGAAGCTTTCTTT
.	TRBJ1-1	TRBV10-3	few	CAVHGGLDTEAFF	TGTGCCGTCCACGGGGGGTTGGACACTGAAGCTTTCTTT
.	TRBJ1-5	TRBV6-5	.	CASSYEENQPQHF	TGTGCCAGCAGTTACGAGGAGAATCAGCCCCAGCATTTT
.	TRBJ2-7	TRBV19	.	CASSPTATFEQYF	TGTGCCAGTAGTCCGACGGCTACTTTCGAGCAGTACTTC
TRBD1	TRBJ1-5	TRBV19	.	CASRPTGGPGGNQPQHF	TGTGCCAGTAGGCCGACAGGGGGCCCGGGGGGCAATCAGCCCCAGCATTTT
.	TRBJ2-7	TRBV7-6	few	CASSPAGLYEQYF	TGTGCCAGCAGCCCCGCCGGTTTGTACGAGCAGTACTTC
.	TRBJ1-1	TRBV5-1	.	CASRQDTEAFF	TGCGCCAGCAGACAAGACACTGAAGCTTTCTTT